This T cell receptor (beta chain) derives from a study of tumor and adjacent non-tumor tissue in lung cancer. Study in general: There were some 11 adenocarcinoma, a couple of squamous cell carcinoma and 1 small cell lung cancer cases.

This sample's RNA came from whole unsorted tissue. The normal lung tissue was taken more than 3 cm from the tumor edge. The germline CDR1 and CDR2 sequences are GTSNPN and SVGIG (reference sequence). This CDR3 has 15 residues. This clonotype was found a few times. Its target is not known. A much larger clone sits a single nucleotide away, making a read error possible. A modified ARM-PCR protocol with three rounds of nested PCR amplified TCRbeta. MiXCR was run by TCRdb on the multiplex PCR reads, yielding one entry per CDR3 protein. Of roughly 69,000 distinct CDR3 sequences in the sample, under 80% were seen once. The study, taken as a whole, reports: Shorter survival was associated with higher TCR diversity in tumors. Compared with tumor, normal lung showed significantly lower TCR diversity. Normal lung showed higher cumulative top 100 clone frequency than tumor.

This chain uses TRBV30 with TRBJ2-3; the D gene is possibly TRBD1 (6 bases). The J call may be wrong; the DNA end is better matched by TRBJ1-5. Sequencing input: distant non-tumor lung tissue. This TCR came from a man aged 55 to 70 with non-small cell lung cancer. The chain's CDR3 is CAWSSGRERTDTQHF. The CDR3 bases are TGTGCCTGGAGTTCTGGCAGGGAGAGGACAGATACGCAGCATTTT.